The sequence of this T cell receptor (beta chain) was determined in a study of cytomegalovirus exposure and HLA in healthy donors. Both 60 Vbeta primers and 13 Jbeta primers went into the PCR. Using immunoSEQ multiplex PCR, the repertoire was profiled, and TCRdb retains in-frame clones only, with some absent. The sample contains about 180,000 clones, around 82% of which appear only once. From germline, CDR1 is MNHEY and CDR2 SVGAGI. V trimming: 2 bases; J trimming: 3 bases; junction bases outside the gene matches: 7. The CDR3 spans 15 residues. Sequences were obtained from PBMCs. The chain has TRBV6-5 and TRBJ2-7, with TRBD2 matching 7 bases. The TCR comes from a boy under 10 years old in good health and CMV-seronegative. This CDR3 reads CASSYGLADYYEQYF. DNA for the CDR3: TGTGCCAGCAGTTACGGGCTAGCGGATTACTACGAGCAGTACTTC.